This T cell receptor beta chain is from a study of follicular helper T cells after annual influenza vaccination. Whole-study context: Some donors were sampled over the 2013-2014, 2014-2015 and 2015-2016 vaccinations.

Indicated time point: 2015-2016 season, 7 days after influenza vaccination. Vaccine contraindications, substance abuse, HIV/AIDS, active malignancy and active illness excluded donors. ICOS+CD38+ and ICOS-CD38- fractions were sorted from non-naive CD4+CXCR5+PD-1+ cells. V lost 6 bases and J lost 3, with 18 bases in between. Germline CDR1 SNHLY, CDR2 FYNNEI. The CDR3 contains 16 residues. Libraries were prepared by immunoSEQ multiplex PCR; TCRdb keeps only in-frame clonotypes and omits some of them. The sample records 6,500 or so clones, 70% to 90% being singletons. The sample was CXCR5+ CD38- circulating T follicular helper cells from blood, taken 7 days after influenza vaccination. Stated subset: circulating Tfh, non-naive CD4+CXCR5+PD-1+ (ICOS+CD38+ or ICOS-CD38-). This clonotype originated in an adult who received the influenza vaccine. The rearrangement uses TRBV2 and TRBJ2-4; no firm D call. This CDR3 is CASRVAKLALKNIQYF. CDR3 DNA sequence: TGTGCCAGCAGAGTCGCAAAACTTGCCCTCAAAAACATTCAGTACTTC.